Each of the 18 T cell receptor beta chains below was sequenced from the same sample in a study of T cell responses to AZD1222 COVID-19 vaccine. Method: immunoSEQ multiplex PCR; TCRdb's copy keeps in-frame clones and lacks some. The repertoire has roughly 80,000 clones, around 90% of them found once; the top ten carry roughly 4.2%. The starting material was peripheral blood, obtained on day 0 of AZD1222 vaccination. The origin of the receptors is an adult in good health.

V and J are TRBV9 and TRBJ2-3; 8 positions agree with TRBD2. The CDR3 runs 15 residues. Germline assignment: CDR1 SGDLS and CDR2 YYNGEE. The V segment lost 0 bases and the J segment 0 bases; nucleotides outside the gene matches: 0. CDR3: CASSVVAGSTDTQYF. In DNA form, the CDR3 reads TGTGCCAGCAGCGTAGTAGCGGGGAGCACAGATACGCAGTATTTT.

This clone was seen a few times. The chain links TRBV6-1 to TRBJ2-1, with 7 bases identical to TRBD1. V was pared by 6 bases and J by 4 bases, with 0 bases of the junction left unmatched. The CDR3 consists of 12 residues. CDR1 and CDR2 (germline): MNHNS, SASEGT. The CDR3 DNA is TGTGCCAGCAGGGGACAGTACAATGAGCAGTTCTTC. Translating gives CASRGQYNEQFF.

V and J are TRBV5-8 and TRBJ2-2; possible D gene TRBD1, 5 bases. This CDR3 contains 17 residues. V dropped 2 bases and J dropped 0 bases, with 14 bases sitting between them. In germline, CDR1 is SGHTS, CDR2 YDEGEE. The CDR3 region is CASSFLSRTPNTGELFF. CDR3 bases: TGTGCCAGCAGCTTTTTGTCCCGGACACCGAACACCGGGGAGCTGTTTTTT.

The chain combines TRBV6-2 or TRBV6-3 with TRBJ1-1; 8 nucleotides agree with TRBD1. The CDR3 has 15 residues. Trimming cost V 5 bases and J 4 bases; bases outside gene matches: 9. Germline values: CDR1 MNHEY, CDR2 SVGEGT. The CDR3 region is CASSLDRGRGTEAFF. The CDR3 nucleotides are TGTGCCAGCAGTCTCGACAGGGGTAGAGGCACTGAAGCTTTCTTT.

The chain is built from TRBV9 and TRBJ2-3; D call uncertain. Germline values: CDR1 SGDLS, CDR2 YYNGEE. The CDR3 runs 11 residues. The V and J ends lost 3 bases and 4 bases respectively, with 3 bases between them. CDR3 in DNA: TGTGCCAGCAGCGACGCAGATACGCAGTATTTT. This sequence encodes CASSDADTQYF.

The gene calls are TRBV27 and TRBJ2-1, with D possibly called TRBD1 or TRBD2 (5 bases each). There are 13 residues in the CDR3. V was cut by 7 bases and J by 3 bases, with 10 bases left in between. Germline V gives CDR1 MNHEY, CDR2 SMNVEV (reference sequence). The CDR3 sequence: CASTGTHYNEQFF. CDR3 nucleotides: TGTGCCAGCACTGGGACCCACTACAATGAGCAGTTCTTC.

The chain is built from TRBV6-5 and TRBJ2-7; 7 positions match TRBD1. CDR3 length: 15 residues. The V gene's germline CDR1 is MNHEY and CDR2 SVGAGI. J was trimmed by 2 bases and V by 4 bases; bases with no gene match: 8. In DNA form, the CDR3 reads TGTGCCAGCAGTTCCTCGACAGGGACCACCTACGAGCAGTACTTC. Translating gives CASSSSTGTTYEQYF.

The V call is TRBV6-5, the J call TRBJ2-1; 10 positions match TRBD2. Germline V CDR1 and CDR2: MNHEY, SVGAGI. After removal of 5 bases from V and 0 bases from J, the junction contained 1 base not matched to a gene. This CDR3 is built from 15 residues. For the CDR3, the DNA is TGTGCCAGCAGTACTAGCGGGAACTCCTACAATGAGCAGTTCTTC. Its protein product is CASSTSGNSYNEQFF.

CDR3 sequence: CASSLRGQNYGYTF. CDR3 nucleotide sequence: TGTGCCAGCAGCCTCCGTGGACAGAACTATGGCTACACCTTC. This chain links TRBV3-1 (or the pseudogene TRBV3-2) with TRBJ1-2; D is perhaps TRBD1 (6 bases). In germline, CDR1 is LGHDT, CDR2 YNNKEL (reference sequence). This CDR3 is 14 amino acids long. V lost 4 bases, J lost 2 bases, and 11 bases lay in between.

The chain has TRBV18 and TRBJ1-2; D call uncertain. The V end lost 5 bases, the J end lost 6 bases, and 13 bases lay between the germline ends. This CDR3 comprises 13 residues. The V gene's germline CDR1 is KGHSH and CDR2 LQKENI. The CDR3 loop reads CASSAGRLDGYTF. The CDR3 DNA is TGTGCCAGCTCAGCTGGCAGGTTGGATGGCTACACCTTC.

CDR3 in amino acids: CASSPSSGSHEQYF. The CDR3 DNA sequence: TGTGCCAGCAGCCCCAGTAGCGGGAGCCACGAGCAGTACTTC. The J gene is TRBJ2-7, the V gene TRBV7-2, with TRBD2 matching 9 bases. CDR1 and CDR2 from the germline V gene are SGHTA and FQGNSA. V dropped 5 bases and J dropped 5; count of bases not matched to a gene: 7. The CDR3 is made up of 14 amino acids.

CDR3 protein: CASSLNRGQGHEQYF. CDR3 DNA: TGCGCCAGCAGCCTAAACCGGGGACAGGGCCACGAGCAGTACTTC. V and J are TRBV4-1 and TRBJ2-7, with TRBD1 identical over 9 bases. J lost 5 bases, V lost 4 bases, and 9 bases had no gene match. The CDR3 is 15 residues long. Germline V CDR1 and CDR2: MGHRA, YSYEKL.

The J gene is TRBJ1-2, the V gene TRBV6-5; D perhaps matches TRBD1 (5 bases). The V end was cut by 8 bases, the J end by 5 bases, with 9 bases between. This CDR3 spans 11 amino acids. Germline V CDR1 and CDR2: MNHEY, SVGAGI. CDR3 DNA sequence: TGTGCCAGCTCAGGGCCTTATGGCTACACCTTC. Its translation: CASSGPYGYTF.

V gene TRBV5-1 combines with J gene TRBJ1-1; 8 bases match TRBD1. The trim removed 7 bases at V and 1 base at J, leaving 3 bases unmatched. The CDR3 contains 13 residues. Looked up from germline, CDR1 is SGHRS and CDR2 is YFSETQ. The chain's CDR3 is CASYGQGNTEAFF. DNA of the CDR3: TGCGCCAGCTATGGACAGGGGAACACTGAAGCTTTCTTT.

The chain combines TRBV11-3 with TRBJ1-6, with TRBD1 as a possible D gene (6 bases). Trimming took off 1 base at V and 7 bases at J, with 8 bases between the two ends. The CDR3 runs to 14 residues. The V gene's germline CDR1 is SGHNT and CDR2 YENEEA. The CDR3 here is CASSLAGQNSPLHF. The CDR3 coding sequence is TGTGCCAGCAGCTTAGCTGGACAGAATTCACCCCTCCACTTT.

The rearrangement uses TRBV6-1 and TRBJ2-7; D may be TRBD1 (6 bases). In germline, CDR1 is MNHNS, CDR2 SASEGT. V lost 7 bases and J 5 bases, leaving 21 bases between the germline ends. The CDR3 contains 15 residues. In DNA, the CDR3 is TGTGCCAGCAACCCACCGGACAGTCCGGGCAACGAGCAGTACTTC. Its translation is CASNPPDSPGNEQYF.

The chain carries TRBV12-3 or TRBV12-4 and TRBJ1-2; a weak D match, TRBD1 (6 bases). Between the trimmed V and J ends, which lost 0 bases and 8 bases, there was a span of 10 bases. CDR3 length: 13 residues. CDR3 residues: CASSLAGAGGYTF. The CDR3 DNA is TGTGCCAGCAGTTTAGCGGGGGCCGGGGGCTACACCTTC.

This chain connects TRBV21-1 to TRBJ1-3; no check of the table's D call, TRBD1, against the DNA was made. TRBV21-1 is termed a pseudogene. The CDR3 totals 15 residues. The CDR3, as DNA: TGTGCCAGCAGCATCGGACAGGAGGGTGGAAACACCATATATTTT. Translating gives CASSIGQEGGNTIYF.